The source of this T cell receptor (beta chain) is a study of CD8+ T cells in alopecia areata. Study background: The study gave tofacitinib for 6 to 18 months, then 6 months off drug.

Following RNA extraction, reverse transcription yielded cDNA that acted as the sequencing template. Using immunoSEQ multiplex PCR, the repertoire was profiled, and TCRdb retains in-frame clones only, with some absent. The sample contains about 190,000 clones, 45% to 75% of which appear only once. Only a few counts were recorded for this clone. Trimming shortened V by 3 bases and J by 5 bases, and 20 bases separated the two germline ends. CDR3 length equals 16 residues. The germline V gene has CDR1 KGHSH and CDR2 LQKENI. The treatment here: oral pan-JAK inhibitor, 5-10 mg twice daily. This clonotype originated in a human donor with alopecia areata. Sequenced material: CD4+ T cells sorted from blood, taken at week 4, from a patient treated with tofacitinib. The rearrangement links TRBV18 to TRBJ2-7; tentative D call: TRBD1 (6 bases). The DNA for the CDR3 is TGTGCCAGCTCACCTCAGCCCCCAACAGGGCCCAACGAGCAGTACTTC. Its translation is CASSPQPPTGPNEQYF.